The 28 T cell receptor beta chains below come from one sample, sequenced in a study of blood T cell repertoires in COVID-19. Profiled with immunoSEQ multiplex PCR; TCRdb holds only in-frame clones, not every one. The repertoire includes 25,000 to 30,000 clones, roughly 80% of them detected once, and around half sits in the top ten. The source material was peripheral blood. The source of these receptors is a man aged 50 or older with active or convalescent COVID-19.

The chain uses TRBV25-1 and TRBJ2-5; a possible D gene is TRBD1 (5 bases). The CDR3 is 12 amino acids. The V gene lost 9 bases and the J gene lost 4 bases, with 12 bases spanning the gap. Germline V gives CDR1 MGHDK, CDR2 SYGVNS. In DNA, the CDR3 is TGTGCCAGTTCATTGGGGCGAGAGACCCAGTACTTC. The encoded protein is CASSLGRETQYF.

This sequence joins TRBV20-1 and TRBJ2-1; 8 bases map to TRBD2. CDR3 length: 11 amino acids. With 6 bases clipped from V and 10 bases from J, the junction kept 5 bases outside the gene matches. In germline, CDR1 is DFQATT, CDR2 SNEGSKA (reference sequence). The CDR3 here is CSAKRTSEQFF. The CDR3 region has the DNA TGCAGTGCAAAGAGGACTAGCGAGCAGTTCTTC.

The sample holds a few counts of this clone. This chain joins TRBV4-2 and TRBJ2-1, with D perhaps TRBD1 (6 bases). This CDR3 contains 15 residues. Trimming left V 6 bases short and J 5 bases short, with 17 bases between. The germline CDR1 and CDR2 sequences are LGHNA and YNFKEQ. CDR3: CASRPQTGQDNEQFF. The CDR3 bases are TGTGCCAGCAGACCCCAGACGGGACAAGACAATGAGCAGTTCTTC.

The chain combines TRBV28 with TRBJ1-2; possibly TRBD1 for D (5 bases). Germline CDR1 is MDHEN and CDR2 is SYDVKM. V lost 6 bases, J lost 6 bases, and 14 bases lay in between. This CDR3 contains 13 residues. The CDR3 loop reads CASSPNAGDGYTF. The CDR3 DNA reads TGTGCCAGCAGCCCCAACGCGGGGGATGGCTACACCTTC.

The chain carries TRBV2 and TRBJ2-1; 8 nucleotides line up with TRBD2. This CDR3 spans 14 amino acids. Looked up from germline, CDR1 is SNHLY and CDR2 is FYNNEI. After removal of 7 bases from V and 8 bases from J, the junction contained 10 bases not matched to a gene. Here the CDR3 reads CASKLAEEGDEQFF. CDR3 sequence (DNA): TGTGCCAGCAAACTAGCGGAGGAAGGGGATGAGCAGTTCTTC.

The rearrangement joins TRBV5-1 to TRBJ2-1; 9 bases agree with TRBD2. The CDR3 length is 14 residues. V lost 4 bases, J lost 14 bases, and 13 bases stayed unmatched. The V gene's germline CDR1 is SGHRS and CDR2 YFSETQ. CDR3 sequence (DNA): TGCGCCAGCAGCCCTAGCGGGACCTCGCGGGGGGAGTTCTTC. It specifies CASSPSGTSRGEFF.

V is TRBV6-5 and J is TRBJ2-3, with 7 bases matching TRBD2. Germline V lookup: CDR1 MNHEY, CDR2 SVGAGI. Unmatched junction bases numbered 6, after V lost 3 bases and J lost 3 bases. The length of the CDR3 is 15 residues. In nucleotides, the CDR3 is TGTGCCAGCAGTTATCAAGCGGGATTAACAGATACGCAGTATTTT. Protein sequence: CASSYQAGLTDTQYF.

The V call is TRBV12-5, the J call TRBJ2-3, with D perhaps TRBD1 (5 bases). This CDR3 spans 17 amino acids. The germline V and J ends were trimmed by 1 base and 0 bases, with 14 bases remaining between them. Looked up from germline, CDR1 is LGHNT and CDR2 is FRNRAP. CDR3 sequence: CASGLGLQQGSTDTQYF. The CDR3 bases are TGTGCTAGTGGTTTGGGGCTCCAGCAGGGAAGCACAGATACGCAGTATTTT.

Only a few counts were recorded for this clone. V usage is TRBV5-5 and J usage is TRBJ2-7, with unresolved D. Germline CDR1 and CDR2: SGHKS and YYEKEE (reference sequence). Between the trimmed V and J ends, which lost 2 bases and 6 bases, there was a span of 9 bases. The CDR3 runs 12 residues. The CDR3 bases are TGTGCCAGCAGCTTCGCAGGTCTCGAGCAGTACTTC. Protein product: CASSFAGLEQYF.

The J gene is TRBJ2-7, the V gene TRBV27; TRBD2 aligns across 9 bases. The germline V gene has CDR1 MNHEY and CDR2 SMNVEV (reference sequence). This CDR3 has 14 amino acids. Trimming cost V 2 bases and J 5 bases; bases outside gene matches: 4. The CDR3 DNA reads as TGTGCCAGCAGTTTAGCGGGAGGGTCTCACGAGCAGTACTTC. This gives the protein CASSLAGGSHEQYF.

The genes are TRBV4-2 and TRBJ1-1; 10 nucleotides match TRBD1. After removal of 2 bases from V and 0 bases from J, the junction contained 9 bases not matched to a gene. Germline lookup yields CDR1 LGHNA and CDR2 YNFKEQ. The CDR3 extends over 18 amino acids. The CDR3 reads CASSQNFQGQGMNTEAFF. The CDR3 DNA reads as TGTGCCAGCAGCCAAAACTTCCAGGGACAGGGGATGAACACTGAAGCTTTCTTT.

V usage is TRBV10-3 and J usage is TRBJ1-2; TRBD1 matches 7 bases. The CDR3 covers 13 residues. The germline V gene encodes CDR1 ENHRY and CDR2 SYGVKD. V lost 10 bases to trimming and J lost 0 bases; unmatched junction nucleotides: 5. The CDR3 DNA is TGTGCCACATCCGACAGGGCTAACTATGGCTACACCTTC. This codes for CATSDRANYGYTF.

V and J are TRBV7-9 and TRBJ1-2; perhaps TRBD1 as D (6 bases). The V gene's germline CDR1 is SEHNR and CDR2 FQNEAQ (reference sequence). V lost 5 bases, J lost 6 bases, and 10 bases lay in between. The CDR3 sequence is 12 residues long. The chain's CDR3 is CASSTNRDGYTF. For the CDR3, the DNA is TGTGCCAGCAGCACTAACAGGGATGGCTACACCTTC.

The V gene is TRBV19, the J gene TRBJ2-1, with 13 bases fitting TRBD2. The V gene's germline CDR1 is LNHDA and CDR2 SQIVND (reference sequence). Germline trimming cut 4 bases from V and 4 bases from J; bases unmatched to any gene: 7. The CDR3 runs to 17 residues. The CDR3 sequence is CASSSKLLAGGYNEQFF. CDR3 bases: TGTGCCAGTAGTAGCAAACTACTAGCGGGAGGGTACAATGAGCAGTTCTTC.

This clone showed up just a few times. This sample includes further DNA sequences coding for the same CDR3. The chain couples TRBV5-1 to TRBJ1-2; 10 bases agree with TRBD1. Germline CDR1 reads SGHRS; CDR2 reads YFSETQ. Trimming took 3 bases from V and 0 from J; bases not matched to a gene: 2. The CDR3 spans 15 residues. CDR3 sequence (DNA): TGCGCCAGCAGCTGGACAGGGGGTTCTAACTATGGCTACACCTTC. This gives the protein CASSWTGGSNYGYTF.

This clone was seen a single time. The CDR3 DNA is TGTGCCAGTACCATAACCGGGACAGGGAGCAATGAGCAGTTCTTC. Amino acid sequence: CASTITGTGSNEQFF. The chain has TRBV19 and TRBJ2-1; TRBD1 matches 9 bases. The germline gives CDR1 LNHDA, CDR2 SQIVND (reference sequence). The V gene end was trimmed by 7 bases and the J gene end by 6 bases; junction bases not matched to a gene: 10. The CDR3 is 15 amino acids.

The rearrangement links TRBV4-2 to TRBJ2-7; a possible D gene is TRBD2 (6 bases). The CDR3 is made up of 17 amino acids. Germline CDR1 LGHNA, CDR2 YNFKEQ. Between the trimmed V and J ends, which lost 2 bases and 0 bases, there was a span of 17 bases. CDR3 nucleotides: TGTGCCAGCAGCCAAAAAGAGCGGGCAGGCACCTCCTACGAGCAGTACTTC. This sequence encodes CASSQKERAGTSYEQYF.

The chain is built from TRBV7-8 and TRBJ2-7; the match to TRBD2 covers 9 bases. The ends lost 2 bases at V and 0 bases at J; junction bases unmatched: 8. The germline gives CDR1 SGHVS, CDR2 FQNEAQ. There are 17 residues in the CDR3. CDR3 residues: CASSLWVSGRASYEQYF. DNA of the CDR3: TGTGCCAGCAGCTTATGGGTTAGCGGGAGAGCCTCCTACGAGCAGTACTTC.

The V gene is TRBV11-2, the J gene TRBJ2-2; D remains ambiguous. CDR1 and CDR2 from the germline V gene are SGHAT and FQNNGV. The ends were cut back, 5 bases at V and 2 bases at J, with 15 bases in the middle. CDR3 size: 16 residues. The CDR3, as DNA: TGTGCCAGCAGCCCCGCCAGGAACAGAAACACCGGGGAGCTGTTTTTT. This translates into CASSPARNRNTGELFF.

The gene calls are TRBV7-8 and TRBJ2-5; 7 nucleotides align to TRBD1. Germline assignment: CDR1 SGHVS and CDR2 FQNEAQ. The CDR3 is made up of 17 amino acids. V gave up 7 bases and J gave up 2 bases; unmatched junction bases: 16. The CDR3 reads CASTVDRASSSQETQYF. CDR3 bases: TGTGCCAGCACCGTCGACAGGGCTAGTAGCAGTCAAGAGACCCAGTACTTC.

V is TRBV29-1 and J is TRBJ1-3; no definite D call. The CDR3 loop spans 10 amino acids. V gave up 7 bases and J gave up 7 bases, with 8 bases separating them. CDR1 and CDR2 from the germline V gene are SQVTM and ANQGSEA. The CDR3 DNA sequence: TGCAGCGCTGTGGCCAACACCATATATTTT. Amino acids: CSAVANTIYF.

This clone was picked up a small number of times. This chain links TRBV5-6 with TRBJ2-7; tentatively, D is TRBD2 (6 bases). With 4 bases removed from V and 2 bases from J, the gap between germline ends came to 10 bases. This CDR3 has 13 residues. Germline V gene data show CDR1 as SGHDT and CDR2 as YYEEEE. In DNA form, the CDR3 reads TGTGCCAGCAGCGGGACTTTGACCTACGAGCAGTACTTC. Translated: CASSGTLTYEQYF.

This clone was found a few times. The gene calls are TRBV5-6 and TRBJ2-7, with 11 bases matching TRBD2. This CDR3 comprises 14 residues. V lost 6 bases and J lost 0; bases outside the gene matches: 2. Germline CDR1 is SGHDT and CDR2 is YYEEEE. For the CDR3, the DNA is TGTGCCAGCACCCTAGCGGGGGGCTCCTACGAGCAGTACTTC. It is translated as CASTLAGGSYEQYF.

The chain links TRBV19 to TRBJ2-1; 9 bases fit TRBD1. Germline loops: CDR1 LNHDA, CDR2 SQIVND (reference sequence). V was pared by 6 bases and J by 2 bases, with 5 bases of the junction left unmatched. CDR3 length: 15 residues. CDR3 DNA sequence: TGTGCCAGTAGCACCGGGACAGGGACCTACAATGAGCAGTTCTTC. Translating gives CASSTGTGTYNEQFF.

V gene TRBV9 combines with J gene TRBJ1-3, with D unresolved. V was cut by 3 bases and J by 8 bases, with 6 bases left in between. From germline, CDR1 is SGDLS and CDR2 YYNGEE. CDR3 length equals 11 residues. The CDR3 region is CASSGEDTIYF. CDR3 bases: TGTGCCAGCAGCGGGGAGGACACCATATATTTT.

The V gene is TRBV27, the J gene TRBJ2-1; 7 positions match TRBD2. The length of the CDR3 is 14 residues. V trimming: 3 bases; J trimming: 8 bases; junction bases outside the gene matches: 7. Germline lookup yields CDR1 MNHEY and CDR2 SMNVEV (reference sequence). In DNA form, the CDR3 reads TGTGCCAGCAGTTTTCGTGGGAGGGGCCATGAGCAGTTCTTC. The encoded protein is CASSFRGRGHEQFF.

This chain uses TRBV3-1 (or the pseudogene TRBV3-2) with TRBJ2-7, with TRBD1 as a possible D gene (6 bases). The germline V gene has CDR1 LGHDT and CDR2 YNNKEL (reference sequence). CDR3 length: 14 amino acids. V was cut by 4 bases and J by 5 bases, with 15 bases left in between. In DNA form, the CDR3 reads TGTGCCAGCAGCCCTGACAGGACTTCTAACGAGCAGTACTTC. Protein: CASSPDRTSNEQYF.

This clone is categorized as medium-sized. This CDR3 is CASSLVVSGHPSNLQFF. The DNA of the CDR3 is TGTGCCAGCAGCTTAGTAGTTTCGGGACACCCTTCAAATTTGCAGTTCTTC. V and J are TRBV7-6 and TRBJ2-1, with D possibly TRBD1 on 6 matching bases. This CDR3 contains 17 residues. The ends were cut back, 1 base at V and 12 bases at J, with 25 bases in the middle. Germline lookup yields CDR1 SGHVS and CDR2 FNYEAQ.